These 15 T cell receptor beta chains were all obtained from the same sample, sequenced in a study of blood T cell repertoires in COVID-19. Libraries were prepared by immunoSEQ multiplex PCR; TCRdb keeps only in-frame clonotypes and omits some of them. The profile shows about 350,000 clones, about 88% of them singletons. Sequenced input: PBMCs or T cells enriched from blood (not recorded which). The receptors were sampled from a woman aged 25 to 39 who had been exposed to COVID-19.

V gene TRBV29-1 combines with J gene TRBJ2-7, with D tentatively TRBD1 (6 bases). This CDR3 comprises 12 residues. Germline loops: CDR1 SQVTM, CDR2 ANQGSEA. V shed 6 bases and J shed 7 bases, with 16 bases lying between them. The CDR3 here is CSVQDRAWEQYF. CDR3 bases: TGCAGCGTCCAGGACAGAGCCTGGGAGCAGTACTTC.

The chain employs TRBV27 and TRBJ2-7; 13 nucleotides agree with TRBD2. Germline V gives CDR1 MNHEY, CDR2 SMNVEV (reference sequence). Germline trimming cut 5 bases from V and 3 bases from J; bases unmatched to any gene: 13. This CDR3 contains 18 residues. The CDR3 nucleotides read TGTGCCAGCAGTCGAAAAGGTTTCGGACTAGCGGGGGACTACGAGCAGTACTTC. The encoded protein is CASSRKGFGLAGDYEQYF.

Points on this clone: The junction and the germline gene differ at one end; a read error may be behind it. The chain has TRBV7-7 and TRBJ2-3; TRBD2 agrees at 11 bases. The CDR3 spans 15 residues. CDR1 is SSHAT and CDR2 is FNYEAQ in the germline V gene (reference sequence). CDR3 DNA sequence: TGTGCTAGCAGCCGGACTAGCGGGCGCACAGATACGCAGTATTTT. Translating gives CASSRTSGRTDTQYF. Variable domain in full (rest from reference TRBV7-7 and TRBJ2-3): GAGVSQSPRYKVTKRGQDVTLRCDPISSHATLYWYQQALGQGPEFLTYFNYEAQPDKSGLPSDRFSAERPEGSISTLTIQRTEQRDSAMYRCASSRTSGRTDTQYFGPGTRLTVL.

The CDR3 bases are TGTGCCAGCAGCCAAGATCTAGGGACAGGGGGGAGCTATGGCTACACCTTC. Its protein is CASSQDLGTGGSYGYTF. The V gene is TRBV3-1 (or the pseudogene TRBV3-2), the J gene TRBJ1-2; 11 nucleotides match TRBD1. J was trimmed by 4 bases and V by 0 bases; bases with no gene match: 7. Per the germline V gene, CDR1 is LGHDT and CDR2 is YNNKEL (reference sequence). CDR3 length: 17 residues.

V and J are TRBV28 and TRBJ1-5; D not resolved. CDR1 is MDHEN and CDR2 is SYDVKM in the germline V gene. This CDR3 has 12 amino acids. The V end lost 6 bases, the J end lost 8 bases, and 11 bases lay between the germline ends. The CDR3 reads CASRLSTEPQHF. CDR3 bases: TGTGCCAGCAGACTCTCCACCGAGCCCCAGCATTTT.

The chain links TRBV15 to TRBJ2-5; tentatively, D is TRBD1 (6 bases). From germline, CDR1 is LNHNV and CDR2 YYDKDF (reference sequence). There are 12 residues in the CDR3. Deletions cut 8 bases from V and 4 bases from J, with 11 bases between. DNA of the CDR3: TGTGCCACCCAGGGACATAGAGAGACCCAGTACTTC. Residues: CATQGHRETQYF.

The chain carries TRBV12-5 and TRBJ2-1; 8 bases match TRBD1. CDR1 is LGHNT, CDR2 FRNRAP, per germline. CDR3 length: 15 amino acids. The V gene end was trimmed by 1 base and the J gene end by 4 bases; junction bases not matched to a gene: 3. The CDR3 reads CASGLGTGLYNEQFF. CDR3 nucleotide sequence: TGTGCTAGTGGTTTGGGGACAGGGTTGTACAATGAGCAGTTCTTC.

The chain uses TRBV7-6 and TRBJ2-7; 9 positions agree with TRBD1. Germline V gives CDR1 SGHVS, CDR2 FNYEAQ. The CDR3 extends over 18 amino acids. V trimming: 0 bases; J trimming: 3 bases; junction bases outside the gene matches: 12. The CDR3 spells CASSLAPTSWTGVYEQYF. CDR3 bases: TGTGCCAGCAGCTTAGCTCCCACTTCCTGGACAGGGGTCTACGAGCAGTACTTC.

The genes are TRBV2 and TRBJ2-5; 12 nucleotides line up with TRBD2. From germline, CDR1 is SNHLY and CDR2 FYNNEI. The J segment lost 5 bases and the V segment lost 1 base, leaving 2 bases of the junction unmatched. CDR3 size: 15 residues. The CDR3 sequence is CASSEGTSGAETQYF. The CDR3 bases are TGTGCCAGCAGTGAAGGGACTAGCGGGGCCGAGACCCAGTACTTC.

This clone appeared once. The chain joins TRBV7-9 to TRBJ1-2, with 12 bases aligning to TRBD1. CDR1 is SEHNR and CDR2 is FQNEAQ in the germline V gene (reference sequence). The CDR3 loop spans 14 amino acids. J was trimmed by 9 bases and V by 1 base; bases with no gene match: 3. CDR3 nucleotides: TGTGCCAGCAGCTTAGATGGGACAGGGGGCCGCTACACCTTC. This translates into CASSLDGTGGRYTF.

The chain carries TRBV9 and TRBJ1-6; tentative D call: TRBD1 (6 bases). Germline V gene lookup returns CDR1 SGDLS and CDR2 YYNGEE. Trimming pared 0 bases from V and 5 bases from J, leaving 12 bases between. CDR3 length: 16 amino acids. CDR3 residues: CASSVAGTQNNSPLHF. The CDR3, as DNA: TGTGCCAGCAGCGTAGCGGGGACACAAAATAATTCACCCCTCCACTTT. Variable domain in full (rest from reference TRBV9 and TRBJ1-6): DSGVTQTPKHLITATGQRVTLRCSPRSGDLSVYWYQQSLDQGLQFLIQYYNGEERAKGNILERFSAQQFPDLHSELNLSSLELGDSALYFCASSVAGTQNNSPLHFGNGTRLTVT.

The sample holds a few counts of this clone. CDR3 in DNA: TGTGCCAGCAGTCCTACAGTGGAAGAGACCCAGTACTTC. Translated: CASSPTVEETQYF. The gene calls are TRBV11-3 and TRBJ2-5; D not certain. The CDR3 contains 13 residues. Germline V gene sequence: CDR1 SGHNT, CDR2 YENEEA. Trimming shortened V by 6 bases and J by 3 bases, and 11 bases separated the two germline ends.

This chain joins TRBV23-1 and TRBJ1-1; D may be TRBD1 (6 bases). TRBV23-1 is an ORF for which the function is uncertain. Trimming pared 2 bases from V and 3 bases from J, leaving 16 bases between. The CDR3 loop spans 16 amino acids. The CDR3 bases are TGCGCCAGCAGTCAAGGGATTTGGACAGTAGACACTGAAGCTTTCTTT. It specifies CASSQGIWTVDTEAFF.

This clone has a single count. The V and J genes are TRBV11-3 and TRBJ2-7; 14 bases line up with TRBD2. The ends lost 5 bases at V and 6 bases at J; junction bases unmatched: 6. CDR1 is SGHNT and CDR2 is YENEEA in the germline V gene. The CDR3 totals 15 residues. The CDR3 reads CASSPRLAGGPEQYF. As DNA, the CDR3 is TGTGCCAGCAGCCCCAGACTAGCGGGAGGGCCCGAGCAGTACTTC.

The chain links TRBV19 to TRBJ2-3; 7 nucleotides match TRBD1. The germline V gene has CDR1 LNHDA and CDR2 SQIVND (reference sequence). The V segment lost 3 bases and the J segment 3 bases; nucleotides outside the gene matches: 6. The CDR3 totals 15 residues. In nucleotides, the CDR3 is TGTGCCAGTAGTATTGGAGGACAGGCGACAGATACGCAGTATTTT. It encodes CASSIGGQATDTQYF.